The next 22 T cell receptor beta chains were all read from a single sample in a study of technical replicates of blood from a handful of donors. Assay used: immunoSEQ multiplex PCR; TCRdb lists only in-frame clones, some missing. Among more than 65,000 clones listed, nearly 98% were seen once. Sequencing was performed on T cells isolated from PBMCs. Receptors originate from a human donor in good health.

The CDR3 region has the DNA TGTGCCAGCAGCCAAGACACAGTCTACACCGGGGAGCTGTTTTTT. Its translation is CASSQDTVYTGELFF. This sequence joins TRBV14 and TRBJ2-2, with unresolved D. This CDR3 comprises 15 residues. The germline V and J ends were trimmed by 0 bases and 3 bases, with 8 bases remaining between them. CDR1 is SGHDN, CDR2 FVKESK, per germline. The full variable domain, completed using reference TRBV14 and TRBJ2-2, is EAGVTQFPSHSVIEKGQTVTLRCDPISGHDNLYWYRRVMGKEIKFLLHFVKESKQDESGMPNNRFLAERTGGTYSTLKVQPAELEDSGVYFCASSQDTVYTGELFFGEGSRLTVL.

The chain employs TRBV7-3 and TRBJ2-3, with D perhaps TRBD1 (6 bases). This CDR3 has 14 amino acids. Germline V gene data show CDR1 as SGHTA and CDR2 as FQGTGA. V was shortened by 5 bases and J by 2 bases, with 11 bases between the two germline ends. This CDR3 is CASSGGVFTDTQYF. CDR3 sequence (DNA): TGTGCCAGCAGCGGGGGCGTCTTCACAGATACGCAGTATTTT.

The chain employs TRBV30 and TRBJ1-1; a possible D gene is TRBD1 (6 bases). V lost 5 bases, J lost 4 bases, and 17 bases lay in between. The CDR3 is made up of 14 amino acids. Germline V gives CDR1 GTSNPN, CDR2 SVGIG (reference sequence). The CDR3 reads CAWGAEGGVTEAFF. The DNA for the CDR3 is TGTGCCTGGGGGGCTGAGGGGGGGGTCACTGAAGCTTTCTTT.

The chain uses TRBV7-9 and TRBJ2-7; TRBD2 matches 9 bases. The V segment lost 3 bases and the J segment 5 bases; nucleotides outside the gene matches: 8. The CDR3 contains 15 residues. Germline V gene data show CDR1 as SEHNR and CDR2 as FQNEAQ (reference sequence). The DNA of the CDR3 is TGTGCCAGCAGCTTGCTTAGCGGGAGTTCTAACGAGCAGTACTTC. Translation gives CASSLLSGSSNEQYF.

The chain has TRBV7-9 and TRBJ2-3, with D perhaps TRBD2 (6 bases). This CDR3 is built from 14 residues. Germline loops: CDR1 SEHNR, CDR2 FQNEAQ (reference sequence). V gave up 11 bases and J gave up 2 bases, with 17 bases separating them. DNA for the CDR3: TGTGCCGTCCGGAGGGAGGTCCTCACAGATACGCAGTATTTT. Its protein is CAVRREVLTDTQYF.

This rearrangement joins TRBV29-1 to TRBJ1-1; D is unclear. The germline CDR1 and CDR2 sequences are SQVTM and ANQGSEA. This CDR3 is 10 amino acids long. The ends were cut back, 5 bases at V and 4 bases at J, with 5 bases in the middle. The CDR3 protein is CSVTITEAFF. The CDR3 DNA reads TGCAGCGTTACTATCACTGAAGCTTTCTTT.

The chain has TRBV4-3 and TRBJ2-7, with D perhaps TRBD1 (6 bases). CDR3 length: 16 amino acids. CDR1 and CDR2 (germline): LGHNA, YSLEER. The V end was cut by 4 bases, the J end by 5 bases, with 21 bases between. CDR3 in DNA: TGCGCCAGCAGCCCGTTTGGCACAGGGCTTTCGCACGAGCAGTACTTC. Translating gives CASSPFGTGLSHEQYF.

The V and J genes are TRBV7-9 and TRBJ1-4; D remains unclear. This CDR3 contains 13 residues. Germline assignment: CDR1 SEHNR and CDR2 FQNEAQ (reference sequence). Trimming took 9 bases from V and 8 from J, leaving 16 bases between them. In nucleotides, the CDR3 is TGTGCCAGTTCCGGGGTTTTTGGAGAAAAACTGTTTTTT. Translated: CASSGVFGEKLFF.

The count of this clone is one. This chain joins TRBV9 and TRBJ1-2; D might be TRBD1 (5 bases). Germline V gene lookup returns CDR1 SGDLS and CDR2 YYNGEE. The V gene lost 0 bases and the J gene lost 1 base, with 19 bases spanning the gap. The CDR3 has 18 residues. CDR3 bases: TGTGCCAGCAGCGTAGACCAGGGACTCGTTGGGTTTAACTATGGCTACACCTTC. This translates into CASSVDQGLVGFNYGYTF. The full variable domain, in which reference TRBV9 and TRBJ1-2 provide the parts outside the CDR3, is DSGVTQTPKHLITATGQRVTLRCSPRSGDLSVYWYQQSLDQGLQFLIQYYNGEERAKGNILERFSAQQFPDLHSELNLSSLELGDSALYFCASSVDQGLVGFNYGYTFGSGTRLTVV.

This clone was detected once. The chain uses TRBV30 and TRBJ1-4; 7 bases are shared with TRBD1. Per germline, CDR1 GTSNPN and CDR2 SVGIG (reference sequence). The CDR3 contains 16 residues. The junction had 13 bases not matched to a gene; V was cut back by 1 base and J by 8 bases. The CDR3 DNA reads TGTGCCTGGAGTGGAGTGATAGGGGGCGCGGGCGAAAAACTGTTTTTT. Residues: CAWSGVIGGAGEKLFF. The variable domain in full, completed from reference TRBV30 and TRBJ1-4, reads SQTIHQWPATLVQPVGSPLSLECTVEGTSNPNLYWYRQAAGRGLQLLFYSVGIGQISSEVPQNLSASRPQDRQFILSSKKLLLSDSGFYLCAWSGVIGGAGEKLFFGSGTQLSVL.

This CDR3 is CASSPPTGASGYNEQFF. CDR3 bases: TGTGCCAGCTCACCACCCACCGGGGCTAGCGGATACAATGAGCAGTTCTTC. The V gene is TRBV18, the J gene TRBJ2-1; 7 positions agree with TRBD2. CDR1 is KGHSH and CDR2 is LQKENI in the germline V gene. The CDR3 contains 17 residues. Losses at the gene ends were 0 bases for V and 4 bases for J; bases not matched to a gene: 9.

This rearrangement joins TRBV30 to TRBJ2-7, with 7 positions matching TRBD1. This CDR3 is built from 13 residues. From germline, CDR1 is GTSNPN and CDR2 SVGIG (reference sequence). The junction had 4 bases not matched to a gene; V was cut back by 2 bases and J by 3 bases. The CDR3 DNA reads TGTGCCTGGAGTCCGGGACAGAACTACGAGCAGTACTTC. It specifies CAWSPGQNYEQYF.

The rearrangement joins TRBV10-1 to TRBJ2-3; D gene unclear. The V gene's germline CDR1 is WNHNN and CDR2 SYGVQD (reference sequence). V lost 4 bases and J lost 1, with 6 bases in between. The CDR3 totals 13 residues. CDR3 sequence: CASSVAGTDTQYF. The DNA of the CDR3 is TGCGCCAGCAGTGTGGCGGGCACAGATACGCAGTATTTT.

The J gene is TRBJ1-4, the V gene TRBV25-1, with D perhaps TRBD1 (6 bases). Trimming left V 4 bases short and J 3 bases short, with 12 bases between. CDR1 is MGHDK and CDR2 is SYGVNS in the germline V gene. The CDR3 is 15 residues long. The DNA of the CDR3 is TGTGCCAGCAGTGCGTGGGACACCTCTAATGAAAAACTGTTTTTT. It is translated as CASSAWDTSNEKLFF.

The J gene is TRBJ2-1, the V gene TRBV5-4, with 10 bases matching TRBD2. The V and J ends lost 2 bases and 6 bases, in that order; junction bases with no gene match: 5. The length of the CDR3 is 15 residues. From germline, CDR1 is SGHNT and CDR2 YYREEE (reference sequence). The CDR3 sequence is CASSLLAGYINEQFF. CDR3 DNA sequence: TGTGCCAGCAGCTTACTAGCGGGATACATCAATGAGCAGTTCTTC.

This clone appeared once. The CDR3 DNA follows: TGTGCCAGCAGTCAAGGACAGACCTATGGCTACACCTTC. Its protein is CASSQGQTYGYTF. The gene calls are TRBV27 and TRBJ1-2; tentative D call: TRBD1 (6 bases). V lost 5 bases, J lost 4 bases, and 11 bases lay in between. Germline V gene data show CDR1 as MNHEY and CDR2 as SMNVEV (reference sequence). The CDR3 is 13 residues long.

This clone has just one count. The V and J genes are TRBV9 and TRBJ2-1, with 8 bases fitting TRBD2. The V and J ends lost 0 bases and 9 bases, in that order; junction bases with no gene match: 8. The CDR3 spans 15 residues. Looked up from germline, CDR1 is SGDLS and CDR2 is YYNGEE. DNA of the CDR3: TGTGCCAGCAGCGTAGTTGACGGCGGGAGGATTGAGCAGTTCTTC. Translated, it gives CASSVVDGGRIEQFF.

CDR3 DNA: TGCGCCAGCAGCCCAGGACTAGCCAACGAGCAGTACTTC. Its protein is CASSPGLANEQYF. This chain joins TRBV5-1 and TRBJ2-7; 8 bases are a match to TRBD2. Germline V gene lookup returns CDR1 SGHRS and CDR2 YFSETQ. The CDR3 consists of 13 residues. Germline trimming cut 4 bases from V and 5 bases from J; bases unmatched to any gene: 5.

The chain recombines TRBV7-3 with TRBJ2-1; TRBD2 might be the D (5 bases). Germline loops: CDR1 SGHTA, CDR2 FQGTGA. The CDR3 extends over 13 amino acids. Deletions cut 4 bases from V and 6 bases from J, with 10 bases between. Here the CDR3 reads CASSSGYGNEQFF. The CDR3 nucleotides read TGTGCCAGCAGCTCGGGATACGGCAATGAGCAGTTCTTC. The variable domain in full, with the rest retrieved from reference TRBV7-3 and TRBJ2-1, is GAGVSQTPSNKVTEKGKYVELRCDPISGHTALYWYRQSLGQGPEFLIYFQGTGAADDSGLPNDRFFAVRPEGSVSTLKIQRTERGDSAVYLCASSSGYGNEQFFGPGTRLTVL.

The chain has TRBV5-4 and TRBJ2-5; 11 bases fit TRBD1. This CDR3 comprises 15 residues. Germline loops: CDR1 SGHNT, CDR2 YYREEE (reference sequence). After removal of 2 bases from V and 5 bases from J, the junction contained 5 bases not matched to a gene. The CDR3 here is CASSLGQGAGETQYF. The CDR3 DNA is TGTGCCAGCAGCTTAGGACAGGGGGCAGGGGAGACCCAGTACTTC.

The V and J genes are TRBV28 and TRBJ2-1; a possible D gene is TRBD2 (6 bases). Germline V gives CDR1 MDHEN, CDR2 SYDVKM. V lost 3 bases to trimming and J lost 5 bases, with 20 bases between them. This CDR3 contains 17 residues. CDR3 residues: CASSFPDGAGKDNEQFF. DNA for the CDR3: TGTGCCAGCAGTTTCCCAGATGGGGCGGGAAAGGACAATGAGCAGTTCTTC.

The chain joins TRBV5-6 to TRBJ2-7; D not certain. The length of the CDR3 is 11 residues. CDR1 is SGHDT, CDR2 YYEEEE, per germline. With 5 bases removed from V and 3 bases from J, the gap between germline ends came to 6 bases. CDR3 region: CASRKHYEQYF. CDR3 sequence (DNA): TGTGCCAGCAGGAAACACTACGAGCAGTACTTC.